This T cell receptor (beta chain) was documented in a study of beta chain features in type 1 diabetes. Germline V gives CDR1 LGHNA, CDR2 YNFKEQ. V was pared by 5 bases and J by 4 bases, with 7 bases of the junction left unmatched. This CDR3 has 14 residues. Notes on the study in general: For Type 1 diabetes patients, all four CD4+ subsets carried TCRB CDR3s that were moderately but significantly shorter.

cDNA synthesis used the whole RNA isolate, giving expressed TCRB sequences. The method was immunoSEQ multiplex PCR; TCRdb's version includes in-frame clones alone and lacks a portion of them. The sample includes under 300,000 clones, around 22% of them seen just once. About this clone itself: The target antigen is unknown.

The TCR was taken from a woman aged 25 to 39 with type 1 diabetes. Sequenced: naive CD4+ T cells from blood. The rearrangement links TRBV4-2 to TRBJ2-7, with TRBD2 matching over 8 bases. For the CDR3, the DNA is TGTGCCAGCAGCGTCCAGCGGGAGTCATACGAGCAGTACTTC. It is translated as CASSVQRESYEQYF.